Below are 23 T cell receptor beta chains sequenced from a single sample in a study of blood T cell repertoires in COVID-19. Assay used: immunoSEQ multiplex PCR; TCRdb lists only in-frame clones, some missing. The top ten clones hold approximately 13% of a sample with about 240,000 clones, about 84% of them seen once. The sample taken for sequencing was peripheral blood. All receptors derive from a man older than 75 with acute or convalescent COVID-19.

This clone was observed once. This rearrangement joins TRBV5-1 to TRBJ2-5; 11 bases line up with TRBD2. This CDR3 spans 15 amino acids. Looked up from germline, CDR1 is SGHRS and CDR2 is YFSETQ. Unmatched junction bases numbered 2, after V lost 1 base and J lost 3 bases. The DNA of the CDR3 is TGCGCCAGCAGCTTGAGTAGCGGGAGGGAAGAGACCCAGTACTTC. This translates into CASSLSSGREETQYF.

This clone was observed a few times. V gene TRBV6-5 combines with J gene TRBJ1-1, with TRBD1 identical over 7 bases. The CDR3 is 13 residues long. Germline V lookup: CDR1 MNHEY, CDR2 SVGAGI. Trimming at V came to 6 bases and at J to 2 bases, leaving 3 bases not matched to a gene. CDR3 loop: CASRSGGNTEAFF. The CDR3 nucleotides read TGTGCCAGCAGGTCAGGGGGAAACACTGAAGCTTTCTTT.

A few counts support this clone. The V and J genes are TRBV6-5 and TRBJ1-2; maybe TRBD1 (5 bases). Germline values: CDR1 MNHEY, CDR2 SVGAGI. V was shortened by 6 bases and J by 8 bases, with 13 bases between the two germline ends. The CDR3 spans 12 residues. CDR3 nucleotides: TGTGCCAGCAGCGGGGGGGGTGGCGGCTACACCTTC. Protein sequence: CASSGGGGGYTF.

The chain recombines TRBV7-2 with TRBJ1-4, with D unclear. Germline V gives CDR1 SGHTA, CDR2 FQGNSA. The CDR3 loop spans 17 amino acids. V lost 1 base, J lost 5 bases, and 17 bases lay in between. As DNA, the CDR3 is TGTGCCAGCAGCTTAGAGTGGCGGGCAGTTCCAAATGAAAAACTGTTTTTT. The encoded protein is CASSLEWRAVPNEKLFF.

In the case of this clone: The same CDR3 also results from other DNA sequences found in this sample. This chain links TRBV20-1 with TRBJ2-7, with 8 bases that match TRBD2. V gave up 6 bases and J gave up 3 bases; unmatched junction bases: 1. Per germline, CDR1 DFQATT and CDR2 SNEGSKA (reference sequence). This CDR3 has 11 amino acids. The CDR3 spells CSASGSYEQYF. The CDR3 DNA reads as TGCAGTGCGAGCGGGAGCTACGAGCAGTACTTC.

V is TRBV6-1 and J is TRBJ1-2; tentative D call: TRBD1 (6 bases). V was shortened by 0 bases and J by 4 bases, with 12 bases between the two germline ends. In germline, CDR1 is MNHNS, CDR2 SASEGT. The CDR3 totals 15 residues. CDR3: CASSEAFRDTYGYTF. The CDR3 DNA reads TGTGCCAGCAGTGAAGCCTTCCGGGACACCTATGGCTACACCTTC.

The chain is built from TRBV6-5 and TRBJ2-5, with D possibly matching TRBD1 (5 bases). CDR1 is MNHEY, CDR2 SVGAGI, per germline. This CDR3 is 15 amino acids long. V shed 6 bases and J shed 5 bases, with 19 bases lying between them. The CDR3 spells CASRDGAQSRETQYF. CDR3 DNA sequence: TGTGCCAGCAGGGATGGGGCCCAATCGCGGGAGACCCAGTACTTC.

The genes are TRBV3-1 (or the pseudogene TRBV3-2) and TRBJ1-2; 7 nucleotides align to TRBD1. V shed 1 base, J shed 7 bases, and the junction held 3 bases outside the gene matches. This CDR3 has 13 residues. Germline V gene data show CDR1 as LGHDT and CDR2 as YNNKEL (reference sequence). CDR3 residues: CASSQVTGRGYTF. The CDR3 nucleotides read TGTGCCAGCAGCCAAGTGACAGGGCGTGGCTACACCTTC.

V usage is TRBV29-1 and J usage is TRBJ2-5, with TRBD1 matching over 10 bases. This CDR3 comprises 14 residues. Germline-derived CDR1 and CDR2 are SQVTM and ANQGSEA. Trimming cost V 4 bases and J 5 bases; bases outside gene matches: 7. CDR3: CSVGDRGMSETQYF. CDR3 DNA sequence: TGCAGCGTTGGGGACAGGGGTATGTCGGAGACCCAGTACTTC.

The CDR3 sequence is CASSPRAGSDSYEQYF. The CDR3 nucleotides are TGCGCCAGCAGCCCTCGGGCAGGGTCTGACTCCTACGAGCAGTACTTC. The J gene is TRBJ2-7, the V gene TRBV4-1; TRBD1 is a possible D gene (5 bases). Looked up from germline, CDR1 is MGHRA and CDR2 is YSYEKL. The CDR3 sequence is 16 residues long. Trimming pared 4 bases from V and 0 bases from J, leaving 16 bases between.

The rearrangement joins TRBV4-3 to TRBJ2-3; TRBD1 might be the D (5 bases). Germline CDR1 and CDR2: LGHNA and YSLEER. The CDR3 consists of 16 residues. V was shortened by 0 bases and J by 6 bases, with 16 bases between the two germline ends. The DNA of the CDR3 is TGCGCCAGCAGCCAAGATATGTCCAGGGCATACGATACGCAGTATTTT. This sequence encodes CASSQDMSRAYDTQYF.

Only one count was recorded for this clone. The genes are TRBV6-6 and TRBJ2-7; tentative D call: TRBD1 (7 bases). This CDR3 is 16 amino acids long. V lost 6 bases and J 4 bases, leaving 22 bases between the germline ends. Germline loops: CDR1 MNHNY, CDR2 SVGAGI (reference sequence). The CDR3: CASSPDFTGAGYEQYF. DNA for the CDR3: TGTGCCAGCAGCCCGGACTTTACAGGGGCGGGGTACGAGCAGTACTTC.

This chain uses TRBV6-4 with TRBJ2-3; TRBD1 might be the D (5 bases). CDR3 length: 14 amino acids. Germline CDR1 reads MRHNA; CDR2 reads SNTAGT. Trimming left V 0 bases short and J 4 bases short, with 8 bases between. Here the CDR3 reads CASSDSIRADTQYF. The CDR3 DNA follows: TGTGCCAGCAGTGACTCGATCAGGGCAGATACGCAGTATTTT.

CDR3 sequence (DNA): TGTGCCAGCAGCCTTGGACTAGCCTCTATCTACAATGAGCAGTTCTTC. Its protein is CASSLGLASIYNEQFF. The chain couples TRBV3-1 (or the pseudogene TRBV3-2) to TRBJ2-1, with TRBD2 matching 8 bases. The V and J ends lost 4 bases and 3 bases, in that order; junction bases with no gene match: 8. Germline assignment: CDR1 LGHDT and CDR2 YNNKEL (reference sequence). The CDR3 is 16 residues long.

The chain employs TRBV10-3 and TRBJ2-2, with 16 bases that match TRBD2. This CDR3 is built from 16 residues. The germline gives CDR1 ENHRY, CDR2 SYGVKD. Unmatched junction bases numbered 2, after V lost 7 bases and J lost 3 bases. CDR3 bases: TGTGCCATCACCGGGACTAGCGGGAGGGACACCGGGGAGCTGTTTTTT. Translated, it gives CAITGTSGRDTGELFF.

The chain carries TRBV28 and TRBJ2-2; no reliable D call. Germline CDR1 and CDR2: MDHEN and SYDVKM. This CDR3 spans 13 amino acids. V dropped 8 bases and J dropped 5 bases, with 12 bases sitting between them. Here the CDR3 DNA reads TGTGCCAGCGTACCGGGTTGGACCGGGGAGCTGTTTTTT. It is translated as CASVPGWTGELFF.

The chain is built from TRBV9 and TRBJ2-1, with 12 bases identical to TRBD2. This CDR3 region has 15 residues. With 0 bases clipped from V and 9 bases from J, the junction kept 4 bases outside the gene matches. Germline CDR1 SGDLS, CDR2 YYNGEE. The CDR3 sequence is CASSVDLAGGGEQFF. The CDR3 DNA reads TGTGCCAGCAGCGTAGATCTAGCGGGAGGGGGTGAGCAGTTCTTC.

The genes are TRBV19 and TRBJ1-2; 7 bases map to TRBD1. The V gene end was trimmed by 6 bases and the J gene end by 1 base; junction bases not matched to a gene: 11. Germline values: CDR1 LNHDA, CDR2 SQIVND (reference sequence). This CDR3 has 16 residues. The CDR3 bases are TGTGCCAGTAGACCTACAGGGGCTCAGCGTAACTATGGCTACACCTTC. It translates to CASRPTGAQRNYGYTF.

The chain combines TRBV5-5 with TRBJ1-3; the D gene is possibly TRBD1 (6 bases). CDR3 size: 15 residues. The germline CDR1 and CDR2 sequences are SGHKS and YYEKEE (reference sequence). Trimming took 4 bases from V and 0 from J, leaving 11 bases between them. As DNA, the CDR3 is TGTGCCAGCAGCCTCGGACAGACCTCTGGAAACACCATATATTTT. Encoded protein: CASSLGQTSGNTIYF.

The rearrangement links TRBV12-3 or TRBV12-4 to TRBJ1-5; TRBD1 is a possible D gene (5 bases). Trimming removed 6 bases from V and 3 bases from J, with 9 bases in between. CDR3 size: 13 residues. The CDR3 DNA is TGTGCCAGCAGCCCCAGGGACAATCAGCCCCAGCATTTT. Translating it yields CASSPRDNQPQHF.

This sequence joins TRBV2 and TRBJ1-1, with TRBD1 matching over 7 bases. Germline values: CDR1 SNHLY, CDR2 FYNNEI. CDR3 size: 14 residues. The junction had 15 bases not matched to a gene; V was cut back by 5 bases and J by 12 bases. Here the CDR3 DNA reads TGTGCCAGCAGTCTTCACAGGGGACACCTGGTTCCTTTCTTT. It is translated as CASSLHRGHLVPFF.

A single count supports this clone. V and J are TRBV28 and TRBJ1-2; D unclear. The V and J ends lost 8 bases and 7 bases respectively, with 17 bases between them. Germline V gene lookup returns CDR1 MDHEN and CDR2 SYDVKM. The CDR3 is 13 residues long. The CDR3 nucleotides are TGTGCCAGCTACTCCGGACTGTCGCTTGGCTACACCTTC. Translating it yields CASYSGLSLGYTF.

The chain has TRBV9 and TRBJ2-3, with D tentatively TRBD2 (6 bases). The CDR3 has 17 residues. Trimming cost V 0 bases and J 0 bases, with 14 bases left between them. Germline V gene lookup returns CDR1 SGDLS and CDR2 YYNGEE. The CDR3 region is CASSVGILAASTDTQYF. CDR3 bases: TGTGCCAGCAGCGTAGGGATACTAGCCGCTAGCACAGATACGCAGTATTTT.